This T cell receptor (beta chain) was captured by sequencing in a study of OX40 agonist ivuxolimab in advanced cancers. Study-level information: Checkpoint inhibitors had been given previously to under 50% of patients.

J lost 3 bases, V lost 4 bases, and 7 bases had no gene match. Looked up from germline, CDR1 is MNHNS and CDR2 is SASEGT. The CDR3 consists of 15 residues. The protocol was immunoSEQ multiplex PCR, while the TCRdb copy is restricted to in-frame clones and leaves out a portion. The data show around 80,000 clones, roughly 92% seen once. This clone has a single count. This receptor was obtained from an adult with an advanced solid tumor such as melanoma, head and neck, liver or kidney cancer. Source: CD4+ or CD8+ T cells sorted from blood, taken in a trial of the OX40 agonist ivuxolimab. The chain joins TRBV6-1 to TRBJ2-3, with TRBD1 matching over 7 bases. This CDR3 reads CASSAGGVSTDTQYF. In DNA form, the CDR3 reads TGTGCCAGCAGTGCAGGGGGAGTCAGTACAGATACGCAGTATTTT.